These 9 T cell receptor beta chains originate from one sample sequenced in a study of shared clonotypes between healthy human individuals. TCRdb keeps only in-frame clones here, not all; method: immunoSEQ multiplex PCR. The table includes more than 850,000 clones, approximately 78% detected once. Sequenced material: memory CD4+ T cells from PBMCs. Subset in this sample: CD45RA-negative fraction. The receptors derive from a man aged 18 to 29 in good health. Some clones in this sample may be carry-over from other donors' samples.

V usage is TRBV4-1 and J usage is TRBJ1-5; unclear D gene. Germline V gene sequence: CDR1 MGHRA, CDR2 YSYEKL. The CDR3 totals 13 residues. Trimming stripped 1 base from V and 6 bases from J, with 7 bases between. CDR3 nucleotide sequence: TGCGCCAGCAGCCAAGGGCCAGGTCAGCCCCAGCATTTT. Translating gives CASSQGPGQPQHF.

The rearrangement links TRBV4-1 to TRBJ1-1; D unresolved. The CDR3 consists of 15 residues. Looked up from germline, CDR1 is MGHRA and CDR2 is YSYEKL. V lost 4 bases and J 3 bases, leaving 15 bases between the germline ends. CDR3 amino acids: CASSLPPGYDTEAFF. The CDR3 coding sequence is TGCGCCAGCAGCCTCCCCCCGGGGTATGACACTGAAGCTTTCTTT.

This clone was seen more than once but under ten times. The same CDR3 can be traced to other DNA sequences in this sample. V and J are TRBV6-5 and TRBJ1-1; no clear D. The CDR3 contains 12 residues. The germline V and J ends were trimmed by 6 bases and 3 bases, with 8 bases remaining between them. From germline, CDR1 is MNHEY and CDR2 SVGAGI. CDR3 sequence (DNA): TGTGCCAGCAGGCGCGGAGACACTGAAGCTTTCTTT. Protein product: CASRRGDTEAFF.

The chain employs TRBV28 and TRBJ1-2, with D possibly matching TRBD1 (5 bases). This CDR3 has 15 amino acids. Germline V gives CDR1 MDHEN, CDR2 SYDVKM. The ends were cut back, 3 bases at V and 7 bases at J, with 18 bases in the middle. CDR3 nucleotide sequence: TGTGCCAGCAGTTTGTACCATAGGGGATCGGGTGGCTACACCTTC. It specifies CASSLYHRGSGGYTF.

The V gene is TRBV18, the J gene TRBJ1-2, with 9 bases that match TRBD1. Trimming cost V 3 bases and J 4 bases; bases outside gene matches: 3. The germline V gene encodes CDR1 KGHSH and CDR2 LQKENI. The CDR3 spans 14 residues. The CDR3 sequence is CASSPTGGSYGYTF. CDR3 in DNA: TGTGCCAGCTCACCCACAGGGGGCAGCTATGGCTACACCTTC.

This chain uses TRBV11-2 with TRBJ1-4; 10 nucleotides agree with TRBD1. The CDR3 consists of 14 residues. Germline CDR1 SGHAT, CDR2 FQNNGV. The ends lost 5 bases at V and 8 bases at J; junction bases unmatched: 5. CDR3 bases: TGTGCCAGCAGCCCGACAGGGGGCGGGGAAAAACTGTTTTTT. Residues: CASSPTGGGEKLFF.

The chain employs TRBV5-1 and TRBJ2-5; 12 bases match TRBD1. CDR1 and CDR2 from the germline V gene are SGHRS and YFSETQ. The trim removed 2 bases at V and 5 bases at J, leaving 10 bases unmatched. The CDR3 loop spans 17 amino acids. The CDR3 loop reads CASSFVAGQGARETQYF. Here the CDR3 DNA reads TGCGCCAGCAGCTTTGTTGCGGGACAGGGGGCGCGGGAGACCCAGTACTTC. Looking up the rest from reference TRBV5-1 and TRBJ2-5 gives the full variable domain: KAGVTQTPRYLIKTRGQQVTLSCSPISGHRSVSWYQQTPGQGLQFLFEYFSETQRNKGNFPGRFSGRQFSNSRSEMNVSTLELGDSALYLCASSFVAGQGARETQYFGPGTRLLVL.

There are many counts of this clone. The sample has other DNA sequences that encode this CDR3 too. The chain employs TRBV5-4 and TRBJ2-2; TRBD1 or TRBD2 may be the D gene (5 bases each). This CDR3 is 15 amino acids long. V lost 0 bases, J lost 4 bases, and 10 bases lay in between. The germline V gene encodes CDR1 SGHNT and CDR2 YYREEE (reference sequence). This CDR3 reads CASSLGYGGTGELFF. CDR3 nucleotides: TGTGCCAGCAGCTTGGGGTATGGGGGCACCGGGGAGCTGTTTTTT.

The chain recombines TRBV10-3 with TRBJ1-1, with 9 positions matching TRBD1. The germline V gene has CDR1 ENHRY and CDR2 SYGVKD. The CDR3 contains 15 residues. V shed 4 bases, J shed 7 bases, and the junction held 10 bases outside the gene matches. The CDR3 coding sequence is TGTGCCATCAGTGCGGGACAGGGTGTCAGGGGTGAAGCTTTCTTT. Its translation: CAISAGQGVRGEAFF.